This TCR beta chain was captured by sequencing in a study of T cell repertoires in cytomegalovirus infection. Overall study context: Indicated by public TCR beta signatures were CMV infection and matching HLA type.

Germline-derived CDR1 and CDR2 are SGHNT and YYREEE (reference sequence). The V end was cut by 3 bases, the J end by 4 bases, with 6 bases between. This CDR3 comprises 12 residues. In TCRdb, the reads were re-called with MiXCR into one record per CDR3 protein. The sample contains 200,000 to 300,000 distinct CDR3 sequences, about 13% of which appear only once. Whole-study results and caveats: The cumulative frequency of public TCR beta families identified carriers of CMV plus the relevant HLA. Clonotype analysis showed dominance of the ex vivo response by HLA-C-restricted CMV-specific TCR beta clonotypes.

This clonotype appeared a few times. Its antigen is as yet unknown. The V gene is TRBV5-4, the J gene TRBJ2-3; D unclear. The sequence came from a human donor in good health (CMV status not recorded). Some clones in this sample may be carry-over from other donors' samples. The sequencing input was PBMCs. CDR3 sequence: CASSSTSDTQYF. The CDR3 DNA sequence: TGTGCCAGCAGCTCCACCTCAGATACGCAGTATTTT.